This passage covers 31 T cell receptor beta chains from one sample sequenced in a study of cytomegalovirus exposure and HLA in healthy donors. Sequencing used immunoSEQ multiplex PCR; TCRdb keeps in-frame clones, though not all of them. Of about 170,000 clones in the sample, roughly 86% were seen once. Sequencing was carried out using PBMCs. The receptor source for this set is a woman between 18 and 29 years old in good health and CMV-seropositive.

The rearrangement joins TRBV7-2 to TRBJ1-2; D ambiguous. The CDR3 loop spans 15 amino acids. V gave up 3 bases and J gave up 8 bases, with 19 bases separating them. Germline V lookup: CDR1 SGHTA, CDR2 FQGNSA. The CDR3 reads CASSFLWAFAGGYTF. The CDR3 nucleotides read TGTGCCAGCAGCTTCCTGTGGGCCTTTGCGGGAGGCTACACCTTC.

Remarks on this clone: Other DNA sequences in the same sample also yield this CDR3. V is TRBV10-3 and J is TRBJ1-1; 10 bases are a match to TRBD1. Germline CDR1 is ENHRY and CDR2 is SYGVKD. The CDR3 has 15 residues. With V trimmed by 0 bases and J by 4 bases, 2 bases remained unmatched. The CDR3 DNA reads as TGTGCCATCAGTGAGTCGAGGACAGGGGGCACTGAAGCTTTCTTT. This translates into CAISESRTGGTEAFF.

This clone was seen only once. The chain uses TRBV9 and TRBJ1-4; TRBD1 aligns across 7 bases. Germline trimming cut 3 bases from V and 8 bases from J; bases unmatched to any gene: 10. Germline CDR1 and CDR2: SGDLS and YYNGEE. This CDR3 contains 15 residues. The CDR3 loop is CASSAKTGSREKLFF. CDR3 sequence (DNA): TGTGCCAGCAGCGCAAAGACAGGGTCGAGGGAAAAACTGTTTTTT.

This clone was counted a few times. The V and J genes are TRBV19 and TRBJ1-5; no clear D. Per germline, CDR1 LNHDA and CDR2 SQIVND (reference sequence). This CDR3 is built from 13 residues. V gave up 3 bases and J gave up 4 bases, with 7 bases separating them. CDR3 protein: CASSIRENQPQHF. The CDR3 bases are TGTGCCAGTAGTATCCGAGAGAATCAGCCCCAGCATTTT.

The chain recombines TRBV5-1 with TRBJ1-2; perhaps TRBD1 as D (6 bases). This CDR3 region has 13 residues. Trimming stripped 0 bases from V and 7 bases from J, with 10 bases between. In germline, CDR1 is SGHRS, CDR2 YFSETQ. CDR3 residues: CASSLGGGPGYTF. The CDR3, as DNA: TGCGCCAGCAGCTTGGGCGGGGGGCCTGGCTACACCTTC.

The rearrangement links TRBV10-3 to TRBJ2-7; the D gene is possibly TRBD2 (6 bases). The length of the CDR3 is 15 residues. The V gene's germline CDR1 is ENHRY and CDR2 SYGVKD. Trimming removed 0 bases from V and 9 bases from J, with 18 bases in between. The CDR3 sequence is CAISESEGLLRGQYF. CDR3 DNA: TGTGCCATCAGTGAGTCGGAGGGTCTTTTACGTGGGCAGTACTTC.

The gene calls are TRBV9 and TRBJ2-7; D may be TRBD1 (5 bases). CDR3 length: 15 residues. Germline V lookup: CDR1 SGDLS, CDR2 YYNGEE. Trimming removed 0 bases from V and 4 bases from J, with 14 bases in between. The CDR3 here is CASSVGGAVSYEQYF. The CDR3 coding sequence is TGTGCCAGCAGCGTAGGTGGGGCAGTCTCTTACGAGCAGTACTTC.

The chain links TRBV5-1 to TRBJ1-1, with unresolved D. Deletions cut 1 base from V and 1 base from J, with 11 bases between. This CDR3 is built from 15 residues. The V gene's germline CDR1 is SGHRS and CDR2 YFSETQ. CDR3 DNA sequence: TGCGCCAGCAGCTTGTCAGGAACTCAGAACACTGAAGCTTTCTTT. Residues: CASSLSGTQNTEAFF.

This chain links TRBV6-5 with TRBJ2-7; TRBD1 aligns across 10 bases. This CDR3 comprises 14 residues. Trimming removed 7 bases from V and 5 bases from J; junction bases left unmatched: 8. The germline V gene encodes CDR1 MNHEY and CDR2 SVGAGI. The CDR3: CASTPGTGEDEQYF. The CDR3 region has the DNA TGTGCCAGCACGCCAGGGACAGGGGAGGACGAGCAGTACTTC.

The rearrangement joins TRBV7-9 to TRBJ2-1; possibly TRBD1 for D (8 bases). The V gene lost 7 bases and the J gene lost 5 bases, with 15 bases spanning the gap. The germline CDR1 and CDR2 sequences are SEHNR and FQNEAQ (reference sequence). The CDR3 totals 14 residues. DNA of the CDR3: TGTGCCAGCATTCACAGGGGGGGTGACAATGAGCAGTTCTTC. It is translated as CASIHRGGDNEQFF.

This sequence joins TRBV29-1 and TRBJ2-1; 7 bases are shared with TRBD2. Trimming took 4 bases from V and 1 from J; bases not matched to a gene: 4. CDR3 length: 14 residues. Germline V gene data show CDR1 as SQVTM and CDR2 as ANQGSEA. CDR3 nucleotides: TGCAGCGTTGTTCGGGACTATTCCTACAATGAGCAGTTCTTC. Translating gives CSVVRDYSYNEQFF.

V is TRBV7-9 and J is TRBJ2-3, with 7 positions matching TRBD1. The CDR3 runs to 18 residues. The V segment lost 1 base and the J segment 4 bases; nucleotides outside the gene matches: 14. Germline lookup yields CDR1 SEHNR and CDR2 FQNEAQ (reference sequence). CDR3 region: CASSLGGGQAGRADTQYF. The CDR3 DNA reads as TGTGCCAGCAGCTTAGGCGGCGGACAGGCTGGAAGGGCAGATACGCAGTATTTT.

The table lists this clone with a few counts. The chain joins TRBV7-2 to TRBJ2-7; D not resolved. The CDR3 totals 14 residues. Germline CDR1 reads SGHTA; CDR2 reads FQGNSA. V lost 6 bases and J lost 0, with 12 bases in between. The CDR3 spells CASSPLLSSYEQYF. In nucleotides, the CDR3 is TGTGCCAGCAGTCCCCTCCTGAGCTCCTACGAGCAGTACTTC.

The CDR3 reads CASSPGTSGRVADTQYF. DNA for the CDR3: TGTGCCAGCAGCCCTGGGACTAGCGGGAGGGTAGCAGATACGCAGTATTTT. The V and J genes are TRBV7-9 and TRBJ2-3, with 16 bases aligning to TRBD2. The CDR3 extends over 17 amino acids. V lost 5 bases to trimming and J lost 4 bases; unmatched junction nucleotides: 6. CDR1 is SEHNR, CDR2 FQNEAQ, per germline (reference sequence).

The V call is TRBV4-1, the J call TRBJ2-1, with TRBD2 identical over 8 bases. This CDR3 has 17 amino acids. Trimming removed 4 bases from V and 1 base from J; junction bases left unmatched: 9. The V gene's germline CDR1 is MGHRA and CDR2 YSYEKL. The CDR3 is CASSRISGSRSYNEQFF. The CDR3 DNA reads as TGCGCCAGCAGCCGAATCAGCGGGAGTCGGTCCTACAATGAGCAGTTCTTC.

The chain is built from TRBV18 and TRBJ2-2, with 10 bases lining up with TRBD2. Germline V gene sequence: CDR1 KGHSH, CDR2 LQKENI. The ends lost 6 bases at V and 7 bases at J; junction bases unmatched: 14. This CDR3 region has 17 residues. The CDR3 reads CASSTPSGRAQSGELFF. The CDR3 nucleotides are TGTGCCAGCTCTACCCCCAGCGGGAGGGCCCAGAGCGGGGAGCTGTTTTTT.

The rearrangement uses TRBV29-1 and TRBJ2-7; D not resolved. V was cut by 0 bases and J by 3 bases, with 9 bases left in between. The CDR3 is 13 residues long. From germline, CDR1 is SQVTM and CDR2 ANQGSEA. This CDR3 is CSVEDFTGYEQYF. CDR3 in DNA: TGCAGCGTTGAAGATTTCACGGGCTACGAGCAGTACTTC.

The genes are TRBV28 and TRBJ1-2, with 8 bases that match TRBD1. Germline CDR1 is MDHEN and CDR2 is SYDVKM. CDR3 length: 16 amino acids. Trimming cost V 6 bases and J 3 bases; bases outside gene matches: 12. CDR3 residues: CASRNLPGQDDYGYTF. In nucleotides, the CDR3 is TGTGCCAGCAGAAACCTTCCGGGACAGGATGACTATGGCTACACCTTC.

J is TRBJ2-7 and V is TRBV5-8; 8 bases map to TRBD2. V lost 4 bases, J lost 7 bases, and 10 bases stayed unmatched. This CDR3 region has 14 residues. Germline V gene data show CDR1 as SGHTS and CDR2 as YDEGEE. The CDR3 DNA sequence: TGTGCCAGCAGCCGGGAGGGGCGGCGACGGGAGCAGTACTTC. It is translated as CASSREGRRREQYF.

The chain joins TRBV7-2 to TRBJ1-2; D unclear. The V and J ends lost 5 bases and 7 bases respectively, with 17 bases between them. Germline loops: CDR1 SGHTA, CDR2 FQGNSA. The CDR3 length is 14 residues. In DNA form, the CDR3 reads TGTGCCAGCAGCCATTTCTCCCGAGAGGGTGGCTACACCTTC. Protein product: CASSHFSREGGYTF.

This chain connects TRBV11-2 to TRBJ2-2; 11 positions agree with TRBD2. The V segment lost 4 bases and the J segment 2 bases; nucleotides outside the gene matches: 6. The CDR3 runs 17 residues. Germline values: CDR1 SGHAT, CDR2 FQNNGV. The CDR3: CASSSGLAVFNTGELFF. In nucleotides, the CDR3 is TGTGCCAGCAGCTCGGGACTAGCGGTCTTTAACACCGGGGAGCTGTTTTTT.

This sequence joins TRBV5-8 and TRBJ1-1; 7 bases are a match to TRBD1. J was trimmed by 4 bases and V by 2 bases; bases with no gene match: 5. CDR1 is SGHTS and CDR2 is YDEGEE in the germline V gene. This CDR3 region has 14 residues. The CDR3 reads CASSFLGGGTEAFF. For the CDR3, the DNA is TGTGCCAGCAGCTTTCTAGGGGGCGGCACTGAAGCTTTCTTT.

This chain joins TRBV6-5 and TRBJ2-5; a weak D match, TRBD1 (6 bases). V lost 10 bases, J lost 5 bases, and 17 bases lay in between. Germline CDR1 is MNHEY and CDR2 is SVGAGI. The CDR3 totals 13 residues. The CDR3 spells CATYRDPRETQYF. CDR3 sequence (DNA): TGTGCCACTTACAGGGATCCACGGGAGACCCAGTACTTC.

This chain connects TRBV6-5 to TRBJ2-1; TRBD2 aligns across 8 bases. Germline-derived CDR1 and CDR2 are MNHEY and SVGAGI. With V trimmed by 0 bases and J by 7 bases, 8 bases remained unmatched. The CDR3 has 16 amino acids. The CDR3 spells CASSYSGRAGGNEQFF. The DNA for the CDR3 is TGTGCCAGCAGTTACTCCGGGAGGGCCGGGGGGAATGAGCAGTTCTTC.

The J gene is TRBJ2-5, the V gene TRBV5-4, with D perhaps matching TRBD2 (6 bases). The CDR3 covers 14 residues. V lost 4 bases and J lost 9, with 19 bases in between. Germline assignment: CDR1 SGHNT and CDR2 YYREEE (reference sequence). CDR3 region: CASSIPGEEWAQYF. The CDR3 nucleotides read TGTGCCAGCAGCATCCCGGGGGAGGAATGGGCCCAGTACTTC.

The J gene is TRBJ1-1, the V gene TRBV5-1, with D perhaps matching TRBD1 (6 bases). The germline V gene has CDR1 SGHRS and CDR2 YFSETQ. Trimming took off 1 base at V and 5 bases at J, with 18 bases between the two ends. CDR3 length: 16 amino acids. CDR3 sequence: CASSLILGAGGTEAFF. The CDR3 DNA follows: TGCGCCAGCAGCTTGATTCTGGGGGCGGGAGGAACTGAAGCTTTCTTT.

The chain combines TRBV28 with TRBJ2-7, with 13 nucleotides matching TRBD2. CDR3 size: 19 residues. Germline CDR1 and CDR2: MDHEN and SYDVKM. J lost 2 bases, V lost 5 bases, and 15 bases had no gene match. The CDR3 bases are TGTGCCAGCAGTCCACTAACTTCAGGAACTAGCGGGAGGGCCTACGAGCAGTACTTC. This codes for CASSPLTSGTSGRAYEQYF.

The rearrangement links TRBV27 to TRBJ2-1; maybe TRBD1 (6 bases). The CDR3 contains 12 residues. CDR1 and CDR2 (germline): MNHEY, SMNVEV (reference sequence). Trimming removed 5 bases at V and 8 bases at J, with 10 bases between. CDR3 sequence: CASSPTGYEQFF. In DNA, the CDR3 is TGTGCCAGCAGTCCTACAGGGTATGAGCAGTTCTTC.

The J gene is TRBJ1-2, the V gene TRBV30; D may be TRBD1 (5 bases). Trimming shortened V by 0 bases and J by 3 bases, and 8 bases separated the two germline ends. The CDR3 length is 13 residues. CDR1 and CDR2 (germline): GTSNPN, SVGIG (reference sequence). The CDR3 sequence is CAWSVSRDYGYTF. Written as DNA, the CDR3 is TGTGCCTGGAGTGTAAGCAGGGACTATGGCTACACCTTC.

The chain recombines TRBV7-9 with TRBJ1-2; 8 bases are shared with TRBD1. The V segment lost 4 bases and the J segment 1 base; nucleotides outside the gene matches: 5. CDR1 is SEHNR and CDR2 is FQNEAQ in the germline V gene (reference sequence). The CDR3 runs to 15 residues. The chain's CDR3 is CASSSRTGINYGYTF. The CDR3 bases are TGTGCCAGCAGCTCAAGGACAGGGATTAACTATGGCTACACCTTC.

The V and J genes are TRBV10-3 and TRBJ2-7; 11 nucleotides match TRBD1. The germline V gene encodes CDR1 ENHRY and CDR2 SYGVKD. The trim removed 11 bases at V and 7 bases at J, leaving 13 bases unmatched. This CDR3 region has 14 residues. The CDR3, as DNA: TGTGCCGCAAACCCCGGACAGGGGGCGCTTGAGCAGTACTTC. Amino acids: CAANPGQGALEQYF.